The rows below give T cell receptor beta chains drawn from one sample of a study of OX40 agonist ivuxolimab in advanced cancers. Sequencing was performed with immunoSEQ multiplex PCR; in TCRdb, only in-frame clones are kept and a portion is missing. The sample lists about 73,000 clones, roughly 90% occurring once. The material sequenced was CD4+ or CD8+ T cells sorted from blood, taken in a trial of the OX40 agonist ivuxolimab. These receptors all come from an adult with an advanced solid tumor such as melanoma, head and neck, liver or kidney cancer. Each CDR3 is given with its conserved first and last residue. A D gene is named only where the DNA matches it firmly. Clone size is given for some rows only: seen once, a few or many times, or a class if the clone is expanded.

size	V	J	D	CDR3	DNA
-	TRBV5-1	TRBJ2-1	-	CASSTTTAYNEQFF	TGCGCCAGCAGCACGACGACAGCCTACAATGAGCAGTTCTTC
-	TRBV5-6	TRBJ2-1	-	CASTIEASWEQFF	TGTGCCAGCACCATTGAGGCTAGCTGGGAGCAGTTCTTC
-	TRBV29-1	TRBJ2-7	-	CSATGGTRSGEQYF	TGCAGCGCCACCGGAGGCACTAGATCCGGAGAGCAGTACTTC
-	TRBV6-1	TRBJ2-3	-	CASSEAVGFTDTQYF	TGTGCCAGCAGTGAAGCGGTAGGTTTCACAGATACGCAGTATTTT
-	TRBV28	TRBJ2-3	-	CASTGDVPSTDTQYF	TGTGCCAGCACCGGAGACGTTCCTAGCACAGATACGCAGTATTTT
-	TRBV9	TRBJ1-1	-	CASSAPPQTANTEAFF	TGTGCCAGCAGCGCACCTCCCCAGACAGCGAACACTGAAGCTTTCTTT
-	TRBV5-1	TRBJ2-2	-	CASSLVGVVNTGELFF	TGCGCCAGCAGCTTGGTTGGTGTCGTGAACACCGGGGAGCTGTTTTTT
-	TRBV21-1	TRBJ1-1	-	CASSKGKQPNTEAFF	TGTGCCAGCAGCAAAGGGAAACAGCCGAACACTGAAGCTTTCTTT
once	TRBV5-6	TRBJ2-1	TRBD2	CASSLVAGVAEQFF	TGTGCCAGCAGCTTGGTAGCGGGGGTGGCTGAGCAGTTCTTC
few	TRBV12-5	TRBJ1-1	-	CASGLGLWEAFF	TGTGCTAGTGGTTTGGGACTGTGGGAAGCTTTCTTT
-	TRBV10-3	TRBJ2-7	TRBD2	CAISDPRGGDEQYF	TGTGCCATCAGTGATCCACGTGGGGGGGACGAGCAGTACTTC
-	TRBV7-9	TRBJ2-7	-	CASSFTGSSYEQYF	TGTGCCAGCAGCTTCACGGGATCCTCCTACGAGCAGTACTTC
-	TRBV4-1	TRBJ2-7	-	CASSQGIEGYEQYF	TGCGCCAGCAGCCAAGGCATAGAAGGCTACGAGCAGTACTTC
few	TRBV2	TRBJ2-7	-	CASSGYEQYF	TGTGCCAGCAGTGGATACGAGCAGTACTTC
once	TRBV27	TRBJ1-2	-	CASSFLSPSNYGYTF	TGTGCCAGCAGTTTCCTTTCGCCCTCTAACTATGGCTACACCTTC
-	TRBV10-3	TRBJ2-3	-	CAITVDTQYF	TGTGCCATCACCGTCGATACGCAGTATTTT
-	TRBV11-2	TRBJ2-7	-	CASSLDSYEQYF	TGTGCCAGCAGCTTAGATTCCTACGAGCAGTACTTC
-	TRBV7-9	TRBJ2-7	TRBD1	CASSFSEGAGEQYF	TGTGCCAGCAGCTTTTCTGAGGGGGCGGGCGAGCAGTACTTC
-	TRBV21-1	TRBJ1-2	-	CASSKMGTGAAGRTYGYTF	TGTGCCAGCAGCAAAATGGGGACAGGGGCGGCAGGTAGGACCTATGGCTACACCTTC
-	TRBV6-5	TRBJ2-5	-	CASSYEGRETQYF	TGTGCCAGCAGTTACGAGGGTCGGGAGACCCAGTACTTC
-	TRBV6-1	TRBJ1-1	-	CASSDSRRMNTEAFF	TGTGCCAGCAGTGATTCGAGACGGATGAACACTGAAGCTTTCTTT
few	TRBV6-6	TRBJ1-6	TRBD1	CASSYPGQGNSPLHF	TGTGCCAGCAGTTACCCCGGACAGGGGAATTCACCCCTCCACTTT
-	TRBV7-9	TRBJ1-6	TRBD1	CASSGAQGVAYNSPLHF	TGTGCCAGCAGCGGAGCACAGGGGGTTGCCTATAATTCACCCCTCCACTTT
-	TRBV10-3	TRBJ1-1	-	CAISDTAGPEAFF	TGTGCCATCAGTGACACGGCCGGACCGGAAGCTTTCTTT
-	TRBV19	TRBJ1-1	-	CATRTVEAFF	TGTGCCACCAGGACAGTCGAAGCTTTCTTT
once	TRBV6-5	TRBJ1-1	TRBD1	CASTRGTGMNTEAFF	TGTGCCAGCACTAGGGGGACAGGGATGAACACTGAAGCTTTCTTT
-	TRBV13	TRBJ1-2	TRBD1	CASSLGTGQGHYGYTF	TGTGCCAGCAGCTTAGGGACCGGACAGGGGCACTATGGCTACACCTTC
-	TRBV11-2	TRBJ2-2	-	CASSFVGRAAQNTGELFF	TGTGCCAGCAGCTTCGTGGGCAGGGCCGCCCAGAACACCGGGGAGCTGTTTTTT
-	TRBV11-2	TRBJ2-7	-	CASSSPGFRVGEQYF	TGTGCCAGCAGCTCCCCGGGGTTCCGAGTCGGCGAGCAGTACTTC
once	TRBV5-1	TRBJ1-5	-	CASTGRDNQPQHF	TGCGCCAGCACCGGCCGGGACAATCAGCCCCAGCATTTT
-	TRBV6-5	TRBJ2-7	-	CASSYLVRPHEQYF	TGTGCCAGCAGTTACTTGGTCAGGCCCCACGAGCAGTACTTC
-	TRBV7-2	TRBJ2-7	-	CASSLAGSSYEQYF	TGTGCCAGCAGCTTAGCGGGGAGCTCCTACGAGCAGTACTTC
-	TRBV5-6	TRBJ1-5	-	CASSLRPGNQPQHF	TGTGCCAGCAGCTTGAGGCCCGGTAATCAGCCCCAGCATTTT
-	TRBV5-1	TRBJ2-7	-	CASSLGTDPSYEQYF	TGCGCCAGCAGCTTGGGGACAGACCCCTCCTACGAGCAGTACTTC
-	TRBV6-6	TRBJ2-4	-	CASSYWQGAENIQYF	TGTGCCAGCAGTTACTGGCAGGGTGCCGAAAACATTCAGTACTTC
-	TRBV6-5	TRBJ1-2	-	CASSYSAGGYDGYTF	TGTGCCAGCAGTTACTCGGCGGGGGGTTACGATGGCTACACCTTC
-	TRBV10-2	TRBJ1-5	TRBD1	CASSGQGGNQPQHF	TGCGCCAGCAGTGGGCAGGGGGGCAATCAGCCCCAGCATTTT
-	TRBV27	TRBJ2-1	-	CASGWTADNEQFF	TGTGCCAGCGGTTGGACAGCTGACAATGAGCAGTTCTTC
-	TRBV19	TRBJ2-3	-	CASSMFLMTDTQYF	TGTGCCAGTAGTATGTTTCTTATGACAGATACGCAGTATTTT